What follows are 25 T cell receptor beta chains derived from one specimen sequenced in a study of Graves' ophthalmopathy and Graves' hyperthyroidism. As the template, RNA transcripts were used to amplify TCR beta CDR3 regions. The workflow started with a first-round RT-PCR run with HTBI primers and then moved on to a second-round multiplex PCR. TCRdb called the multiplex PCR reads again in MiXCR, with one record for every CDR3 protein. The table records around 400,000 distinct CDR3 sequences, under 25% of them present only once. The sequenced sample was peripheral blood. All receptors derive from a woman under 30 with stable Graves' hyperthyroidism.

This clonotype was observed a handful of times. The CDR3 nucleotides read TGTGCCAGCAGCCAAGAGGTCGCTGGCACTGAAGCTTTCTTT. Protein product: CASSQEVAGTEAFF. The chain links TRBV3-1 to TRBJ1-1; D is uncertain. The CDR3 consists of 14 residues. Germline CDR1 LGHDT, CDR2 YNNKEL (reference sequence). V lost 0 bases and J 4 bases, leaving 9 bases between the germline ends.

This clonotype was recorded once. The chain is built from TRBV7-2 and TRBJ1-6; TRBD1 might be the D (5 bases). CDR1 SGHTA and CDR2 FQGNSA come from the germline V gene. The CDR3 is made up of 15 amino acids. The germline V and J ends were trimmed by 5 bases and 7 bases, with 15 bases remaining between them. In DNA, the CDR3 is TGTGCCAGCAGCCTGTACCCGGGACCCAATTCACCCCTCCACTTT. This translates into CASSLYPGPNSPLHF.

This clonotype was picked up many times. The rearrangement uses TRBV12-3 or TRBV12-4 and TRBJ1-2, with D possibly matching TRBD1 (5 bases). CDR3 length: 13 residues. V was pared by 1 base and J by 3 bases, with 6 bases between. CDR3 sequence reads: CASSLGRDYGYTF. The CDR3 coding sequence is TGTGCCAGCAGTTTAGGCAGGGACTATGGCTACACCTTC.

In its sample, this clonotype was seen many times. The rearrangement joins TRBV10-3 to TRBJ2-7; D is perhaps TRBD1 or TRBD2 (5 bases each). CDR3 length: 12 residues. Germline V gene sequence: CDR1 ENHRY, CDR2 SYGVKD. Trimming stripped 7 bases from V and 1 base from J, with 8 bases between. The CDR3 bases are TGTGCCATCAAAGGGGAGTCCTACGAGCAGTACTTC. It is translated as CAIKGESYEQYF.

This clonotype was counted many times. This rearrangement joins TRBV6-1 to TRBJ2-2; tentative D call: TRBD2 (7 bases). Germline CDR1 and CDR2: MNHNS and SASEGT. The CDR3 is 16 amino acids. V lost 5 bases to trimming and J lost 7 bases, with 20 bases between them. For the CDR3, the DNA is TGTGCCAGCAGTCGTGAGGGGGGGACGCTTTTCGGGGAGCTGTTTTTT. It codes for CASSREGGTLFGELFF.

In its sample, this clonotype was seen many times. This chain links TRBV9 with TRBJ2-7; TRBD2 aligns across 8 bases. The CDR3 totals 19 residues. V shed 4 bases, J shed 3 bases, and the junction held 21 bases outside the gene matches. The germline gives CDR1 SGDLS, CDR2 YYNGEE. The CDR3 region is CASSMNSGANSGPYYEQYF. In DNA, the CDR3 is TGTGCCAGCAGCATGAATAGCGGGGCAAACAGCGGTCCCTACTACGAGCAGTACTTC.

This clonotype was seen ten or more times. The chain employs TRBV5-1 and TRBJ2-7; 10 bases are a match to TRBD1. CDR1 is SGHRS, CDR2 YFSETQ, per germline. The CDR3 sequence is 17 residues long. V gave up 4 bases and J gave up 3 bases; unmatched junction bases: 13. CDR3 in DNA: TGCGCCAGCAGCAAGCGCGAACTCCGGGACAGGGGCTACGAGCAGTACTTC. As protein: CASSKRELRDRGYEQYF.

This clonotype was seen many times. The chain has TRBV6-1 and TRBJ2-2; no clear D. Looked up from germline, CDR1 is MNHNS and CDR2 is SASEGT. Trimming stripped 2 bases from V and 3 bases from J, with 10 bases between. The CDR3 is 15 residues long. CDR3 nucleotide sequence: TGTGCCAGCAGTGAATATCACGGAGACACCGGGGAGCTGTTTTTT. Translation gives CASSEYHGDTGELFF.

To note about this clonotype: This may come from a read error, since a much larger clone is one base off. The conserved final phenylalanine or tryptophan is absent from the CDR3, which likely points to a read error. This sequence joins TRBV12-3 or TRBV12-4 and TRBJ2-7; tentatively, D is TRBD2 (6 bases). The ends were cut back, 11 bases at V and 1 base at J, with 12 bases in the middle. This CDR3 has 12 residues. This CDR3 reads CAGGQGSYEQYY. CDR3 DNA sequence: TGTGCCGGAGGGCAGGGTTCCTACGAGCAGTACTAC.

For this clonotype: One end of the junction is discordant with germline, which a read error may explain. CDR3 residues: CASSSLSSGQGYEQDF. CDR3 sequence (DNA): TGTGCCAGCAGCTCCTTAAGCTCGGGACAGGGCTACGAGCAGGACTTC. This sequence joins TRBV7-3 and TRBJ2-7; the match to TRBD1 covers 9 bases. The CDR3 consists of 16 residues. CDR1 is SGHTA, CDR2 FQGTGA, per germline.

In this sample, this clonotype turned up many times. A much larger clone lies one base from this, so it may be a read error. CDR3 protein: CASAGWSTEAFF. In DNA form, the CDR3 reads TGTGCCAGTGCCGGGTGGAGCACTGAAGCTTTCTTT. The chain carries TRBV19 and TRBJ1-1; D uncertain. This CDR3 has 12 amino acids. Trimming shortened V by 8 bases and J by 4 bases, and 11 bases separated the two germline ends. Germline lookup yields CDR1 LNHDA and CDR2 SQIVND (reference sequence).

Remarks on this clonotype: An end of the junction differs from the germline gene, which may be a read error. The chain's CDR3 is CASSLTIQGEITSPLHF. CDR3 nucleotide sequence: TGTGCCAGCAGCTTAACGATACAGGGGGAGATTACTTCACCCCTTCACTTT. The chain joins TRBV7-3 to TRBJ1-6; 8 bases fit TRBD1. The length of the CDR3 is 17 residues. Germline-derived CDR1 and CDR2 are SGHTA and FQGTGA.

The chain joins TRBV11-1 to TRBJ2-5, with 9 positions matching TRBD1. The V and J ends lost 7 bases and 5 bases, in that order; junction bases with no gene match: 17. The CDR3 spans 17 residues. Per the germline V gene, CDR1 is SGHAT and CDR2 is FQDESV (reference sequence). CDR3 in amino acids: CASTPIGQGRLEETQYF. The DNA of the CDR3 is TGTGCCAGCACCCCAATCGGACAGGGGAGGTTGGAGGAGACCCAGTACTTC.

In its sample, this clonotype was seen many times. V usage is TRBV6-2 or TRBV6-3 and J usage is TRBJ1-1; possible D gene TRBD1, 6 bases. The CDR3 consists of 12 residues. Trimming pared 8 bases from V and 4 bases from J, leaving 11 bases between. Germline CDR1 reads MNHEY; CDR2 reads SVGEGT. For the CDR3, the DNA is TGTGCCAGCGGAGCAGGGGCCACTGAAGCTTTCTTT. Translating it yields CASGAGATEAFF.

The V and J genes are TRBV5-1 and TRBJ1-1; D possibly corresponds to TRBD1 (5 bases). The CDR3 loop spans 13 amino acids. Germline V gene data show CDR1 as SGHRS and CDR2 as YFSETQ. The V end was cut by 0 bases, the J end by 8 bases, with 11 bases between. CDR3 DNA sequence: TGCGCCAGCAGCTTGGAGGTTGACAGCGAAGCTTTCTTT. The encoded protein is CASSLEVDSEAFF.

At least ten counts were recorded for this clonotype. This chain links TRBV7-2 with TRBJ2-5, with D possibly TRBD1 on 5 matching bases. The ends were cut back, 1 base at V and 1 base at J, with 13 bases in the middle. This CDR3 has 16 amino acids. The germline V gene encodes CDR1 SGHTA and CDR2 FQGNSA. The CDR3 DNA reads TGTGCCAGCAGCTTAGTGTCCCTAGGGGCCCAAGAGACCCAGTACTTC. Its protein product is CASSLVSLGAQETQYF.

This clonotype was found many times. CDR3 DNA: TGTGCCAGCAGTCGGGGCGGGGGGGTAGAGACCCAGTACTTC. Its protein product is CASSRGGGVETQYF. The chain uses TRBV12-3 or TRBV12-4 and TRBJ2-5; 9 bases agree with TRBD2. Trimming removed 5 bases from V and 4 bases from J; junction bases left unmatched: 5. The CDR3 consists of 14 residues.

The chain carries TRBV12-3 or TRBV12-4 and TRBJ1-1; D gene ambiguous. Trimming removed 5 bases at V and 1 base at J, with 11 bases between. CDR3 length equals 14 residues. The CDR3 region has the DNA TGTGCCAGCAGTGCCAGACGGGAGAACACTGAAGCTTTCTTT. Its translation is CASSARRENTEAFF.

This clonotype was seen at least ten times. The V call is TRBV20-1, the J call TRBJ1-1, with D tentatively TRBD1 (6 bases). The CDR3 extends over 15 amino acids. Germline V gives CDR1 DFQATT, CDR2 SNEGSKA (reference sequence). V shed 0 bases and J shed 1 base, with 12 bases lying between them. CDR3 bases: TGCAGTGCTAGAGAAGGGGGGGGCCAGAACACTGAAGCTTTCTTT. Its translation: CSAREGGGQNTEAFF.

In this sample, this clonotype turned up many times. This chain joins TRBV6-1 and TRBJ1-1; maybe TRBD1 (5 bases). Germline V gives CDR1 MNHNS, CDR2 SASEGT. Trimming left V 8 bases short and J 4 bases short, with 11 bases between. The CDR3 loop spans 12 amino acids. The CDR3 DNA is TGTGCCAGCGACCTGCAGGGCACTGAAGCTTTCTTT. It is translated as CASDLQGTEAFF.

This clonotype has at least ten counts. In DNA form, the CDR3 reads TGTGCCGCCGGACAGGGACATCAGCCCCAGCATTTT. Translating gives CAAGQGHQPQHF. This rearrangement joins TRBV2 to TRBJ1-5, with 8 bases identical to TRBD1. The CDR3 is made up of 12 amino acids. Germline V CDR1 and CDR2: SNHLY, FYNNEI. V was pared by 11 bases and J by 5 bases, with 5 bases of the junction left unmatched.

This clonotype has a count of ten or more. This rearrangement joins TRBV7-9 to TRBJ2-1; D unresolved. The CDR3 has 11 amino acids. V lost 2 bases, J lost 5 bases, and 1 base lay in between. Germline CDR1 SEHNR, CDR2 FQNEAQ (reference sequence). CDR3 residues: CASSLNNEQFF. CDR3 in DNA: TGTGCCAGCAGCTTAAACAATGAGCAGTTCTTC.

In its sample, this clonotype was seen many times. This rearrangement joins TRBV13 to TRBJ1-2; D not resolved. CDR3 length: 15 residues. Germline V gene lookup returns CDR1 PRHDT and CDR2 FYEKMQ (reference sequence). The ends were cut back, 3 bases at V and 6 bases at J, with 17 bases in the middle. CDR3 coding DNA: TGTGCCAGCAGCTTGACCGGTGGAGGGATTAATGGCTACACCTTC. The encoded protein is CASSLTGGGINGYTF.

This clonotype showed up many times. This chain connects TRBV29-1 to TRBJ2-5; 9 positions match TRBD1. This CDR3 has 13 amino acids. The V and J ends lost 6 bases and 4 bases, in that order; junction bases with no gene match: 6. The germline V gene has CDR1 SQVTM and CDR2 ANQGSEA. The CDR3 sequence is CSVEGQGGETQYF. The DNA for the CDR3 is TGCAGCGTCGAGGGACAGGGTGGAGAGACCCAGTACTTC.

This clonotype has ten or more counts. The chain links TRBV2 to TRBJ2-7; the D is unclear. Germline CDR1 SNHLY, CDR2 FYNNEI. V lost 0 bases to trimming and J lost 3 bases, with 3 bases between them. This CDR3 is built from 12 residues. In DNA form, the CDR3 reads TGTGCCAGCAGTGAAGCTAGCTACGAGCAGTACTTC. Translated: CASSEASYEQYF.